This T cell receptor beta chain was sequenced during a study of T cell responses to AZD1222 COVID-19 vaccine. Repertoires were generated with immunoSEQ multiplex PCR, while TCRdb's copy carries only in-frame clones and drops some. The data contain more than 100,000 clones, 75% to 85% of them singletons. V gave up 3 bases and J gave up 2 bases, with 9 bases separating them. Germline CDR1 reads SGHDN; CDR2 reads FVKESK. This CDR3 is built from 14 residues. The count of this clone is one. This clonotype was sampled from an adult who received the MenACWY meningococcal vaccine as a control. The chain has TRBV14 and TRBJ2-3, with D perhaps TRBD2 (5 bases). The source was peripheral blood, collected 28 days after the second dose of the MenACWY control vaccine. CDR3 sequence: CASSHTGYTDTQYF. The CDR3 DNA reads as TGTGCCAGCAGCCATACGGGGTACACAGATACGCAGTATTTT.